This T cell receptor beta chain was sequenced during a study of T cell repertoires in cytomegalovirus infection. One entry per CDR3 protein, called by TCRdb with MiXCR from the reads. The repertoire has some 900,000 distinct CDR3 sequences, roughly 33% of them found once; the top ten carry about an eighth. In the case of this clonotype: Its antigen remains unidentified.

This receptor was taken from a human donor in good health (CMV status not recorded). Some clones in this sample may be carry-over from other donors' samples. The starting material was cultured CD8+ T cells from PBMCs, obtained from culture after CMV antigen stimulation.

For the CDR3, the DNA is TGTGCCAGCAACCCGGGGGGAAACAATCAGCCCCAGCATTTT. Translating gives CASNPGGNNQPQHF. V and J are TRBV6-6 and TRBJ1-5; D possibly corresponds to TRBD1 (5 bases). Germline CDR1 reads MNHNY; CDR2 reads SVGAGI (reference sequence). The CDR3 extends over 14 amino acids. The V end was cut by 7 bases, the J end by 3 bases, with 13 bases between.